This is a list of T cell receptor beta chains from one sample in a study of spatial heterogeneity in lung cancer. TCRdb reanalysed the 5' RACE reads using MiXCR and keeps one entry per CDR3 protein. The table records roughly 48,000 distinct CDR3 sequences, roughly 5.2% of them present only once. The material was PBMCs, obtained at surgery. These receptors were taken from a male donor with early-stage non-small cell lung cancer. Both conserved end residues are part of each CDR3. Clone sizes are given selectively: once, few, many, or a class where the clone is expanded.

J gene | CDR3 length | V gene | clone size | CDR3 protein
TRBJ2-3 | 16 | TRBV6-5 | many | CASRARTGVPRDTQYF
TRBJ2-5 | 15 | TRBV28 | many | CASSFLEGYQETQYF
TRBJ2-2 | 14 | TRBV7-3 | many | CASSLRGVGGELFF
TRBJ1-4 | 14 | TRBV7-9 | many | CASSRTGSGEKLFF
TRBJ1-5 | 15 | TRBV7-2 | many | CASSLVSSVNQPQHF
TRBJ1-1 | 13 | TRBV7-9 | many | CASSLTVNTEAFF
TRBJ2-3 | 16 | TRBV5-8 | many | CASSPMWDPPADTQYF
TRBJ2-7 | 16 | TRBV5-1 | many | CASSFGSAAGDYEQYF
TRBJ2-5 | 14 | TRBV2 | many | CASSPGLAAPPRYF
TRBJ2-7 | 12 | TRBV12-3/TRBV12-4 | many | CATTSGSYEQYF
TRBJ1-4 | 15 | TRBV7-6 | few | CASSLLGPANEKLFF
TRBJ2-7 | 14 | TRBV30 | many | CAWSLDRGAYEQYF
TRBJ2-2 | 15 | TRBV14 | many | CASRARTANTGELFF
TRBJ2-3 | 13 | TRBV4-2 | many | CASSHREADTQYF
TRBJ1-5 | 13 | TRBV6-6 | many | CASSYEGDQPQHF
TRBJ1-2 | 14 | TRBV28 | many | CASSLSEGNYGYTF
TRBJ2-1 | 15 | TRBV7-6 | - | CASSSYRERYNEQFF
TRBJ2-1 | 14 | TRBV3-1 | few | CASSPRTSGSEQFF
TRBJ2-3 | 14 | TRBV20-1 | many | CSAKSGHVADTQYF
TRBJ2-1 | 11 | TRBV3-1 | many | CASSHAREQFF
TRBJ1-1 | 13 | TRBV12-3/TRBV12-4 | many | CASSHRGSSEAFF
TRBJ2-1 | 14 | TRBV5-1 | many | CASSFQASNHEQFF
TRBJ1-1 | 14 | TRBV5-1 | many | CASSLEFPNTEAFF
TRBJ2-7 | 15 | TRBV7-6 | many | CASSDRVKGTYEQYF
TRBJ2-3 | 17 | TRBV7-2 | many | CASSFPLRGGSTDTQYF
TRBJ2-2 | 14 | TRBV29-1 | many | CSAVGLGGNGELFF
TRBJ1-1 | 15 | TRBV4-1 | many | CASSLAPGSNTEAFF
TRBJ2-3 | 17 | TRBV12-3/TRBV12-4 | many | CASSFGTGGGVGDTQYF
TRBJ2-1 | 16 | TRBV15 | many | CATSRGHTGKGDEQFF
TRBJ2-5 | 15 | TRBV12-3/TRBV12-4 | many | CASSLSGTYQETQYF
TRBJ2-7 | 13 | TRBV5-6 | many | CASSLISVYEQYF
TRBJ1-2 | 15 | TRBV5-6 | few | CASTLWGPSFYGYTF
TRBJ2-1 | 15 | TRBV6-5 | many | CASTPEPRAYNEQFF
TRBJ2-3 | 17 | TRBV5-4 | many | CASSQDSGAPSTDTQYF
TRBJ2-5 | 13 | TRBV15 | many | CATSRDRRKTQYF
TRBJ2-7 | 16 | TRBV7-9 | many | CASSPIGGESSYEQYF
TRBJ1-2 | 14 | TRBV14 | many | CASSQGTGAYGYTF
TRBJ1-2 | 17 | TRBV7-8 | many | CASSFPPSQADLRGYTF
TRBJ2-3 | 15 | TRBV11-3 | many | CASSLPGASTDTQYF
TRBJ2-3 | 16 | TRBV7-2 | many | CASSPTRAGGLSAQYF
TRBJ2-1 | 14 | TRBV25-1 | many | CASTRQGSYNEQFF
TRBJ2-6 | 18 | TRBV12-3/TRBV12-4 | many | CASSYRTAGPGGANVLTF
TRBJ2-3 | 16 | TRBV7-2 | many | CASSAGTSPSTDTQYF